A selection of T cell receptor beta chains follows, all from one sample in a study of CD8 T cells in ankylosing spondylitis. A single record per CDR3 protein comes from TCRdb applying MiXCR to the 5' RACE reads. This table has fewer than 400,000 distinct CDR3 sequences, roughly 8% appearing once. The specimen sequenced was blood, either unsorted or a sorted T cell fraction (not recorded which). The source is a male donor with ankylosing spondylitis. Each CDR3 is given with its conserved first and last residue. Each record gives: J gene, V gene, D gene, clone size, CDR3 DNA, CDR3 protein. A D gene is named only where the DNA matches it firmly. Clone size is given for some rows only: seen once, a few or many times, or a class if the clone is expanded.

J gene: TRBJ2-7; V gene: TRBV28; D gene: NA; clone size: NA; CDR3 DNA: TGTGCCAGCAGTTTTCGGGGGCCCCTTTCCTACGAGCAGTACTTC; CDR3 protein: CASSFRGPLSYEQYF
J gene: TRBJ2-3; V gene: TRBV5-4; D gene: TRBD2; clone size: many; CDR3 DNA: TGTGCCAGCAGCTCAGGACTAGCGGTGAGCACAGATACGCAGTATTTT; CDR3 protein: CASSSGLAVSTDTQYF
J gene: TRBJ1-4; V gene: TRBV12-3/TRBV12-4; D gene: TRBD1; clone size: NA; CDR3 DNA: TGTGCCAGCAGTAGCAGGGGGCCTGAAAAACTGTTTTTT; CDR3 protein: CASSSRGPEKLFF
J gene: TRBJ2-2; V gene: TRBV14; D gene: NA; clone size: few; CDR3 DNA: TGTGCCAGCAGCCAAGTTGTCTCCTCAACCGGGGAGCTGTTTTTT; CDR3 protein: CASSQVVSSTGELFF
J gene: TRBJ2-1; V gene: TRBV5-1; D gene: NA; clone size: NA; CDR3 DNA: TGCGCCAGCAGCTTACCCGGGGCTGGATACAATGAGCAGTTCTTC; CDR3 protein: CASSLPGAGYNEQFF
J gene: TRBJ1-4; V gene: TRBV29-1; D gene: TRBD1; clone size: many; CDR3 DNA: TGCAGCGTTGAGACAGGGAGTGAAAAACTGTTTTTT; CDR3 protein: CSVETGSEKLFF
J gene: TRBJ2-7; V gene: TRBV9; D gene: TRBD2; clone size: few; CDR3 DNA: TGTGCCAGCAGCGCTACCGGGACTAGCGCCGAGCAGTACTTC; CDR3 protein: CASSATGTSAEQYF
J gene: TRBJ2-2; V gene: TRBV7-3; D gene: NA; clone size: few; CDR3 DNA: TGTGCCAGCAGCTTATTTGGGCCCGGGGAGCTGTTTTTT; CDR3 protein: CASSLFGPGELFF
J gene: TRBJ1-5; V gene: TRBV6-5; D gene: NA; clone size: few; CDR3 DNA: TGTGCCAGCAGTTACCCGGGGGCAGAGAATCAGCCCCAGCATTTT; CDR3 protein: CASSYPGAENQPQHF
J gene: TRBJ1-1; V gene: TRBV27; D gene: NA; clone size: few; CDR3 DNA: TGTGCCAGCAGTCCCTCTCCTCGACAGTTGAACACTGAAGCTTTCTTT; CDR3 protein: CASSPSPRQLNTEAFF
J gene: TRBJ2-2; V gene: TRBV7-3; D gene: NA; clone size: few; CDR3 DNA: TGTGCCAGCAGCTTAGGACTAACAATAGGAGGCGGGGAGCTGTTTTTT; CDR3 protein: CASSLGLTIGGGELFF
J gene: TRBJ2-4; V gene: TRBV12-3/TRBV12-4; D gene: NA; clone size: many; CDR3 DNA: TGTGCCAGCAGGGACAGCTTCTTAGCCAAAAACATTCAGTACTTC; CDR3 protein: CASRDSFLAKNIQYF
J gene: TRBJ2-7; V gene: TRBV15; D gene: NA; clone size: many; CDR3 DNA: TGTGCCATCACGAAGGACAGATACTCCTACGAGCAGTACTTC; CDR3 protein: CAITKDRYSYEQYF
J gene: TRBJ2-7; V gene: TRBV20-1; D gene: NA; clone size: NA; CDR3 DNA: TGCAGTGCTAGAGATCGGGGGCGGGGGATCCACGAGCAGTACTTC; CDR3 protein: CSARDRGRGIHEQYF
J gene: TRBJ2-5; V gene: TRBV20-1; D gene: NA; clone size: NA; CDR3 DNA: TGCAGTGCTGGGTCCCAGCGGGAAGAGACCCAGTACTTC; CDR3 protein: CSAGSQREETQYF
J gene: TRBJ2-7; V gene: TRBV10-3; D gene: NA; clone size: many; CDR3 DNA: TGTGCCATCGGGCCCGATAGACTTAAGACGGAAACCTACGAGCAGTACTTC; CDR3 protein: CAIGPDRLKTETYEQYF
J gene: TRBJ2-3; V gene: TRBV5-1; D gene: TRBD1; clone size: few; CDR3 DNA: TGCGCCAGCAGCCCAGGGACAGGGGGGACAGATACGCAGTATTTT; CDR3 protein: CASSPGTGGTDTQYF
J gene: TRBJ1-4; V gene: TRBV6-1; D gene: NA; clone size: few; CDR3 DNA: TGTGCCAGCAGTCCCCGACAGGATCGGACTAATGAAAAACTGTTTTTT; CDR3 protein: CASSPRQDRTNEKLFF
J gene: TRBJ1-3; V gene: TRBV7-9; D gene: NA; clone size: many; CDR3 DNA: TGTGCCAGCAGCCCGGACATCCACTCTGGAAACACCATATATTTT; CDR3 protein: CASSPDIHSGNTIYF
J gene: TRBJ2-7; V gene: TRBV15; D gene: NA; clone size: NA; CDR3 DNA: TGTGCCACCAGCCCTAGGAAGGGCGGGAACTACTACGAGCAGTACTTC; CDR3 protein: CATSPRKGGNYYEQYF
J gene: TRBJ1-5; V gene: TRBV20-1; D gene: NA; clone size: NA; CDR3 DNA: TGCAGTGCGACTACAGGGTGGGGCAATCAGCCCCAGCATTTT; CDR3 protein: CSATTGWGNQPQHF
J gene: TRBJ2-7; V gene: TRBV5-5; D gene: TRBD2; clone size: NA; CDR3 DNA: TGTGCCAGCAGCGTTAGCGGGAGGACCTCCTACGAGCAGTACTTC; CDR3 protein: CASSVSGRTSYEQYF
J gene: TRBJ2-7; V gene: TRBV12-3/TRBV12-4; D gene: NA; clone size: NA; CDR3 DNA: TGTGCCAGCAGTTTAGCGCGGTGGAGGAACTACGAGCAGTACTTC; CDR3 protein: CASSLARWRNYEQYF
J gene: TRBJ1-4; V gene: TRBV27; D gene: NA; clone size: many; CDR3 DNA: TGTGCCAGCAGTTTACAGACAACTAATGAAAAACTGTTTTTT; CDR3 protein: CASSLQTTNEKLFF
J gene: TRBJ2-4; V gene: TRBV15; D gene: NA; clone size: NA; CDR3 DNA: TGTGCCACCAGCAGGGATGAGGTGGCCAAAAACATTCAGTACTTC; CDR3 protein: CATSRDEVAKNIQYF
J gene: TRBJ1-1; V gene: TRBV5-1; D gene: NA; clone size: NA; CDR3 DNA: TGCGCCAGCAGCACACGACAGGCGGCTTCTGAAGCTTTCTTT; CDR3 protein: CASSTRQAASEAFF
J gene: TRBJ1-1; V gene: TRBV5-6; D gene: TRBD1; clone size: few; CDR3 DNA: TGTGCCAGCAGCTACCAGGGGGCGAGTTTATGGGCTTTCTTT; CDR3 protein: CASSYQGASLWAFF
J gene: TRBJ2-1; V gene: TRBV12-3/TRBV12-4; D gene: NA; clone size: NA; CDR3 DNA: TGTGCCAGCAGTTTCCTACTAAATGAGCAGTTCTTC; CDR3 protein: CASSFLLNEQFF
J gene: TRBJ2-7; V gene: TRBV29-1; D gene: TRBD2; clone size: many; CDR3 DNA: TGCAGCGCCGGGACTAGCGGGATCTCCTACGAGCAGTACTTC; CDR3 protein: CSAGTSGISYEQYF
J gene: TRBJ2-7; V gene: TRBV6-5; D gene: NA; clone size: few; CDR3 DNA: TGTGCCAGCAGTTCCAGAGCCTCAGGGCAGTACTTC; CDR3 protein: CASSSRASGQYF
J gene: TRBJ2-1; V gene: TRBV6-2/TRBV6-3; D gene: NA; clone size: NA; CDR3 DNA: TGTGCCAGCAATTTTGGTTTCGATGAGCAGTTCTTC; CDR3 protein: CASNFGFDEQFF
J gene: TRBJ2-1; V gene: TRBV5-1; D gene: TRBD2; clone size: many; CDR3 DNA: TGCGCCAGCAGCTTGATGGGACTAGCGGGAATTCCCAATGAGCAGTTCTTC; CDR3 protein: CASSLMGLAGIPNEQFF
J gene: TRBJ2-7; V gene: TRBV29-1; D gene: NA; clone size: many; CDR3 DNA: TGCAGCGTTGAATTACAGCCCTACGAGCAGTACTTC; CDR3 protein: CSVELQPYEQYF
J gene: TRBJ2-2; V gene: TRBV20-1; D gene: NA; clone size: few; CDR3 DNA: TGCAGTGCTAGAGATACGGACACCGGGGAGCTGTTTTTT; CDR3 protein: CSARDTDTGELFF
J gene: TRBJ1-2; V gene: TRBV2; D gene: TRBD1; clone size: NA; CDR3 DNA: TGTGCCGGGGGAAGCGTCCCGGGACAGAGCTACACCTTC; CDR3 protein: CAGGSVPGQSYTF
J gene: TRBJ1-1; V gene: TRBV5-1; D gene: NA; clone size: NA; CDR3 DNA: TGCGCCAGCAGCTTCGGGGGGTCGGGAAACACTGAAGCTTTCTTT; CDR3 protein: CASSFGGSGNTEAFF
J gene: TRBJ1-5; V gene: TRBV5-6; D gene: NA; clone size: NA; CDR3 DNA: TGTGCCAGCAGCTTGTATAGGGGGTATCAGCCCCAGCATTTT; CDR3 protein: CASSLYRGYQPQHF
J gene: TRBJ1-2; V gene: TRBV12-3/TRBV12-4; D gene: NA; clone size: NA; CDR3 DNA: TGTGCCAGCACCCTTGCGGGGTACGGCTACACCTTC; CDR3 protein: CASTLAGYGYTF
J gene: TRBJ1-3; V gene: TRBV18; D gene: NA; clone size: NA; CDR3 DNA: TGTGCCAGCTCACCCCGGTCGGGGGTAGAAAACACCATATATTTT; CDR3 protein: CASSPRSGVENTIYF
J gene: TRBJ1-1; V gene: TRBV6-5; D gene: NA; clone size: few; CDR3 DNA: TGTGCCAGCAGTTACCGCTTCGGGACGGTGAACACTGAAGCTTTCTTT; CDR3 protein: CASSYRFGTVNTEAFF
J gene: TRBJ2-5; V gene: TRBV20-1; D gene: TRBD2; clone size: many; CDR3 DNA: TGCAGTGCTGGCGGGAGGCAAGAGACCCAGTACTTC; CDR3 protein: CSAGGRQETQYF
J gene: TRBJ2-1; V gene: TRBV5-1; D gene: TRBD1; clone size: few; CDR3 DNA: TGCGCCAGCAGCTTGTGGGCGGGACAGGGGGGACGCAATGAGCAGTTCTTC; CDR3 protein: CASSLWAGQGGRNEQFF
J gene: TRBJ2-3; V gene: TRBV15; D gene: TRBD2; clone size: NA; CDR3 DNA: TGTGCCACCAGCAGGGGACTAGCGGGTGGGTTCAGCACAGATACGCAGTATTTT; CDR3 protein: CATSRGLAGGFSTDTQYF
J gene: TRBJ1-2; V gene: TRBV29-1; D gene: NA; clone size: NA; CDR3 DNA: TGCAGCATGGGGGAGAGGCAGGGGCAAGGCTACACCTTC; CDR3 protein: CSMGERQGQGYTF
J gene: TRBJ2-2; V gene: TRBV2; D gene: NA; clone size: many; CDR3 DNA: TGTGCCAGCAGTGTGGGCAGGCCTTCTGGGGAGCTGTTTTTT; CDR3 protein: CASSVGRPSGELFF
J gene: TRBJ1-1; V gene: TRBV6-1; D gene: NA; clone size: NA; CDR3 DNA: TGTGCCAGCTTTAGGCGGCAGGTGAACACTGAAGCTTTCTTT; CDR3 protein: CASFRRQVNTEAFF
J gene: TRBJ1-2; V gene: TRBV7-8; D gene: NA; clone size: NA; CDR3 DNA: TGTGCCAGCAGCCGTAGGGCAGGGCCTAACTATGGCTACACCTTC; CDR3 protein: CASSRRAGPNYGYTF
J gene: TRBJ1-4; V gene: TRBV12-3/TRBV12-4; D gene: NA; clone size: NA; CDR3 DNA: TGTGCCAGCAGTTTACAGTCAACTAATGAAAAACTGTTTTTT; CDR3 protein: CASSLQSTNEKLFF
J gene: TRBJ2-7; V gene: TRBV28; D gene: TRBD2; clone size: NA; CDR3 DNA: TGTGCCAGTAGGGTTACTAGCGGGAGATCTTACGAGCAGTACTTC; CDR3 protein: CASRVTSGRSYEQYF
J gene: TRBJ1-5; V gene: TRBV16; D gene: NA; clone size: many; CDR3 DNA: TGTGCCAGCAGCCAGTCACAGGGTGGATTTGAGCCCCAGCATTTT; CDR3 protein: CASSQSQGGFEPQHF
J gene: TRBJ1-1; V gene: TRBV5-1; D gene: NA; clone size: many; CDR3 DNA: TGCGCCAGCAGCCAAAACAGGAACACTGAAGCTTTCTTT; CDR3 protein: CASSQNRNTEAFF
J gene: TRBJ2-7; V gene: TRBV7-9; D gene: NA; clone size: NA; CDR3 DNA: TGTGCCAGCACCCGGGAATTGGGGATCGAGCAGTACTTC; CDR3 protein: CASTRELGIEQYF
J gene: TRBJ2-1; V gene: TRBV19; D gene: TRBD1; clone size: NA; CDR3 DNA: TGTGCCAGTTCTCGGGACAGGGTTTCCAATGAGCAGTTCTTC; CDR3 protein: CASSRDRVSNEQFF
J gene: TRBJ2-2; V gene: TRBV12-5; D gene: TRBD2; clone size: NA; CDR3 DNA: TGTGCTAGTGGGCGCGGGACTAGGGCGAACACCGGGGAGCTGTTTTTT; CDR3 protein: CASGRGTRANTGELFF
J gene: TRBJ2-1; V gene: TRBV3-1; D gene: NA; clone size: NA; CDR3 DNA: TGTGCCAGCAGCCAGGCGTTTGGAGGGGCAGGAAACAATGAGCAGTTCTTC; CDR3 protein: CASSQAFGGAGNNEQFF
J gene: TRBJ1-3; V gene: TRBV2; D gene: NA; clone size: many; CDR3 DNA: TGTGCCAGCAGGGAACCCGCCAGTACTGGAAACACCATATATTTT; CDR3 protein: CASREPASTGNTIYF
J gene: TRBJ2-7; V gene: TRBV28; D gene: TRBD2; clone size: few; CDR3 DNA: TGTGCCAGCACCTTCTGGGGGGGGAACGAGCAGTACTTC; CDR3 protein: CASTFWGGNEQYF
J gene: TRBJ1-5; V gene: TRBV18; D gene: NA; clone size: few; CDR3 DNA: TGTGCCAGCTCACCAGTCGGCAGCCATAGCAATCAGCCCCAGCATTTT; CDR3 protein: CASSPVGSHSNQPQHF
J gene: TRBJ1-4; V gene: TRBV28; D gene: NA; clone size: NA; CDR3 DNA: TGTGCCAGCGGCCTGGGGGCTAATGAAAAACTGTTTTTT; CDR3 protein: CASGLGANEKLFF